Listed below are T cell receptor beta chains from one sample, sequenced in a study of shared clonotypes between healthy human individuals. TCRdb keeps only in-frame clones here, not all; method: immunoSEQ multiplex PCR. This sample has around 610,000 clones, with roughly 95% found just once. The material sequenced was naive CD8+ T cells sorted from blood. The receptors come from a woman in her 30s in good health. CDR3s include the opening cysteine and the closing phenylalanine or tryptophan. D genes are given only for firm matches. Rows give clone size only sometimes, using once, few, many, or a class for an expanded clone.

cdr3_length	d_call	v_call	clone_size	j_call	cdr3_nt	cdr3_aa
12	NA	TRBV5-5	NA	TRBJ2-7	TGTGCCAGCAGCTTTTCAGACTACGAGCAGTACTTC	CASSFSDYEQYF
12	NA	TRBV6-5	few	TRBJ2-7	TGTGCCAGCAGTGAGGACGGATACGAGCAGTACTTC	CASSEDGYEQYF
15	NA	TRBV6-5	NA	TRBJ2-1	TGTGCCAGCAGTCAGCAGGGGCCCAGATACAATGAGCAGTTCTTC	CASSQQGPRYNEQFF
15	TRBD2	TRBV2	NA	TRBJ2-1	TGTGCCAGCACCGGGACTAGCGGGAGGGGCGATGAGCAGTTCTTC	CASTGTSGRGDEQFF
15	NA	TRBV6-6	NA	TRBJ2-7	TGTGCCAGCAACCCCTCCAAAGGGGCGTCCTACGAGCAGTACTTC	CASNPSKGASYEQYF
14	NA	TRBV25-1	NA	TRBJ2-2	TGTGCCAGCAGTGAACGTCTAGACACCGGGGAGCTGTTTTTT	CASSERLDTGELFF
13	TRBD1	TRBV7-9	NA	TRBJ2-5	TGTGCCAGCGGCGAGGACAGGTCGGAGACCCAGTACTTC	CASGEDRSETQYF
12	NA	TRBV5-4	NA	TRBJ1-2	TGTGCCAGCAGCTTACCCCCGGAGGGCTACACCTTC	CASSLPPEGYTF
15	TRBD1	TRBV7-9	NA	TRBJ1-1	TGTGCCAGCAGCTTTGACAGGGTGGCAAAGACTGAAGCTTTCTTT	CASSFDRVAKTEAFF
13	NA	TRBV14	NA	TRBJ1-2	TGTGCCAGCAGCCAGAACAGGAACTATGGCTACACCTTC	CASSQNRNYGYTF
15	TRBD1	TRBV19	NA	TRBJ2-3	TGTGCCAGTAGGACAGGGGGTTCTAGCACAGATACGCAGTATTTT	CASRTGGSSTDTQYF
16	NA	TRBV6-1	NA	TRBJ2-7	TGTGCCAGCAGTGACATCCCCGTAAAAAAGGCCTACGAGCAGTACTTC	CASSDIPVKKAYEQYF
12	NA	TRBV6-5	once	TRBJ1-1	TGTGCCACCTCACAGGGAGGTACTGAAGCTTTCTTT	CATSQGGTEAFF
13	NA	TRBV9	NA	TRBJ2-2	TGTGCCGCGGAGGGACAGTCCACCGGGGAGCTGTTTTTT	CAAEGQSTGELFF
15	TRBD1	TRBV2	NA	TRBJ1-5	TGTGCCAGCAGGGACGACAGGGGATGGAATCAGCCCCAGCATTTT	CASRDDRGWNQPQHF
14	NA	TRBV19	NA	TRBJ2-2	TGTGCCAGTAGTATCGGACACGACACCGGGGAGCTGTTTTTT	CASSIGHDTGELFF
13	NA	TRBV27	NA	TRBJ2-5	TGTGCCAGCAGTATAGCCCCTAGCGTAGAGCAGTACTTC	CASSIAPSVEQYF
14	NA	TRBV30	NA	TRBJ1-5	TGTGCCTGGAGTGATAATCCGGGAGTTCAGCCCCAGCATTTT	CAWSDNPGVQPQHF
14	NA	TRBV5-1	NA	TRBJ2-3	TGCGCCAGCAGCTCGGATGGGGGCACAGATACGCAGTATTTT	CASSSDGGTDTQYF
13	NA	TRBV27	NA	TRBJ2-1	TGTGCCAGCAGTGGATATCTCGGGAATGAGCAGTTCTTC	CASSGYLGNEQFF
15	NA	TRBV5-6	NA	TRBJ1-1	TGTGCCAGCAGCTTGATTACAGGGAGGAACACTGAAGCTTTCTTT	CASSLITGRNTEAFF
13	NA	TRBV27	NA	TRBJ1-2	TGTGCCAGCAGTTCCGGAGCTAACTATGGCTACACCTTC	CASSSGANYGYTF
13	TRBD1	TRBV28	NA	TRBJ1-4	TGTGCCAGCAGAGGACAGGGGGTAGAAAAACTGTTTTTT	CASRGQGVEKLFF
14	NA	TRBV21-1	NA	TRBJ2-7	TGTGCCAGCAGCAAAGTTGGAGGGGTTTACGAGCAGTACTTC	CASSKVGGVYEQYF
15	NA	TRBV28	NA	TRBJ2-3	TGTGCCAGCAGTTTGGGGCGGAGGGTCGCAGATACGCAGTATTTT	CASSLGRRVADTQYF
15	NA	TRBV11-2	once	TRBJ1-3	TGTGCCAGCAGCTTTAGTGGAATCTCTGGAAACACCATATATTTT	CASSFSGISGNTIYF
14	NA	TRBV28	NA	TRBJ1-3	TGTGCCAGCAGTTTTGCAGGGCCTGGAAACACCATATATTTT	CASSFAGPGNTIYF
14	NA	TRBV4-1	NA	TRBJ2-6	TGCGCCAGCAGCCAGAGTCCCGGGGCCAACGTCCTGACTTTC	CASSQSPGANVLTF
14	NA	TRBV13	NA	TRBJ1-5	TGTGCCAGCAGCTTAGTAGGGTCGGGACAGCCCCAGCATTTT	CASSLVGSGQPQHF
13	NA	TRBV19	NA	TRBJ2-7	TGTGCCAGTAGTGCTCTTGCAGGGTACGAGCAGTACTTC	CASSALAGYEQYF
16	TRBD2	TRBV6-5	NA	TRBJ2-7	TGTGCCAGCAGTTACTCCTCCGGGACTAGAACCTACGAGCAGTACTTC	CASSYSSGTRTYEQYF
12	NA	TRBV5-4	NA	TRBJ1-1	TGTGCCGGGGGACCCCTGAACACTGAAGCTTTCTTT	CAGGPLNTEAFF
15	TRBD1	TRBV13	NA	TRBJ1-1	TGTGCCAGCAGCCCGCAAGGACAGGGGAACACTGAAGCTTTCTTT	CASSPQGQGNTEAFF
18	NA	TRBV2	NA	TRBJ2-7	TGTGCCAGCAGTGAGATATGGAGCACGCAGGGTATAACCTACGAGCAGTACTTC	CASSEIWSTQGITYEQYF
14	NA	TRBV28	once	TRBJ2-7	TGTGCCAGCAGTTTGACCGGGGGCATTGACGAGCAGTACTTC	CASSLTGGIDEQYF
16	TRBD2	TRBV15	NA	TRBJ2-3	TGTGCCACCAGCAGAGATCGCGGGAGGAGCACAGATACGCAGTATTTT	CATSRDRGRSTDTQYF
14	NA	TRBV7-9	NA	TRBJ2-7	TGTGCCAGCAGCCCTACCCCCTCCGCGGGAGAGCAGTACTTC	CASSPTPSAGEQYF
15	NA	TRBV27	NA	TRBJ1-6	TGTGCCAGCAGACAAACTTTCTTCTATAATTCACCCCTCCACTTT	CASRQTFFYNSPLHF
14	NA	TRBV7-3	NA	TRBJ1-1	TGTGCCAGCAGCTTAAGGTATTTTGATAGTGAAGCTTTCTTT	CASSLRYFDSEAFF
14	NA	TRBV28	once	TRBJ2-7	TGTGCCAGCAGTTTCCTGGCCCTTAAGGTCGAGCAGTACTTC	CASSFLALKVEQYF
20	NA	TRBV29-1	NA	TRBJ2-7	TGCAGCGTTTTGGGGGGACCAGATACTGACAGGAACCTAGGGACCTACGAGCAGTACTTC	CSVLGGPDTDRNLGTYEQYF
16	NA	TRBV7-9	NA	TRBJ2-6	TGTGCCAGCAGCTTCTCCAGGGAGGCTGGGGCCAACGTCCTGACTTTC	CASSFSREAGANVLTF
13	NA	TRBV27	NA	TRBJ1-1	TGTGCCAGCAGTTTTATAGGGACAACTGAAGCTTTCTTT	CASSFIGTTEAFF
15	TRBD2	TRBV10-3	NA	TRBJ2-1	TGTGCCATCAGGACAGCGGGAGTTGGTCAGGGTGAGCAGTTCTTC	CAIRTAGVGQGEQFF
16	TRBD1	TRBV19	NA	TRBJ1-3	TGTGCCAGTCAATCGGGGGACAGGCTCTCTGGAAACACCATATATTTT	CASQSGDRLSGNTIYF
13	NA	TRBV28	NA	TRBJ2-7	TGTGCCAGCCGGTACAGGGCCACCTACGAGCAGTACTTC	CASRYRATYEQYF